The 16 T cell receptor beta chains below all came from one sample that was sequenced in a study of blood T cell repertoires in COVID-19. Assay: immunoSEQ multiplex PCR; the TCRdb copy retains only in-frame clones and omits some. The table has around 53,000 clones, just under 90% seen once. The specimen sequenced was peripheral blood. These receptors originate from a man in his forties or fifties with acute or convalescent COVID-19.

The genes are TRBV9 and TRBJ1-1, with D tentatively TRBD1 (6 bases). This CDR3 contains 12 residues. Trimming took 0 bases from V and 10 from J, leaving 10 bases between them. CDR1 and CDR2 (germline): SGDLS, YYNGEE. In DNA form, the CDR3 reads TGTGCCAGCAGCGTAGGGGCAGGGGCAGCTTTCTTT. It codes for CASSVGAGAAFF.

Note on this clone: An end of the junction does not agree with germline; a read error may underlie this. The chain couples TRBV18 to TRBJ2-3, with TRBD2 identical over 8 bases. Germline CDR1 is KGHSH and CDR2 is LQKENI. The CDR3 is 18 residues long. CDR3 bases: TGTGCCAGCTCTCCACTCTTGAGCGGGAGAAGAGGTACAGATACGCAGTATTTT. This translates into CASSPLLSGRRGTDTQYF.

V usage is TRBV7-9 and J usage is TRBJ2-7, with TRBD1 matching 8 bases. CDR1 is SEHNR and CDR2 is FQNEAQ in the germline V gene (reference sequence). The CDR3 length is 14 residues. Trimming cost V 2 bases and J 3 bases; bases outside gene matches: 3. The CDR3 reads CASSLPGTGYEQYF. DNA for the CDR3: TGTGCCAGCAGCTTACCCGGGACAGGCTACGAGCAGTACTTC.

Regarding this clone: Sequence at one end of the junction differs from germline and may be a read error. V and J are TRBV6-1 and TRBJ1-2; D is undetermined. The CDR3 spans 12 residues. Germline CDR1 and CDR2: MNHNS and SASEGT. DNA for the CDR3: TGTGCCAGCAGTGAAGCGGAGGGCCCACAAGCCTTC. This codes for CASSEAEGPQAF.

The chain couples TRBV27 to TRBJ2-7; 15 bases align to TRBD2. The V gene's germline CDR1 is MNHEY and CDR2 SMNVEV (reference sequence). CDR3 size: 15 residues. The J segment lost 7 bases and the V segment lost 5 bases, leaving 6 bases of the junction unmatched. The CDR3 sequence: CASSPGLAGGREQYF. Here the CDR3 DNA reads TGTGCCAGCAGTCCGGGACTAGCGGGGGGTCGGGAGCAGTACTTC.

This clone occurred once. The chain employs TRBV2 and TRBJ2-5, with D possibly being TRBD1 (6 bases). Trimming took off 4 bases at V and 2 bases at J, with 8 bases between the two ends. The CDR3 length is 13 residues. Germline CDR1 is SNHLY and CDR2 is FYNNEI. The CDR3 spells CASSVDRQETQYF. The CDR3 DNA reads TGTGCCAGCAGTGTAGACAGGCAAGAGACCCAGTACTTC.

V and J are TRBV10-1 and TRBJ2-3; D is perhaps TRBD2 (6 bases). Trimming pared 0 bases from V and 4 bases from J, leaving 8 bases between. Per the germline V gene, CDR1 is WNHNN and CDR2 is SYGVQD (reference sequence). The CDR3 covers 14 residues. The CDR3 loop is CASSESGGADTQYF. DNA for the CDR3: TGCGCCAGCAGTGAGTCTGGCGGGGCAGATACGCAGTATTTT.

CDR3 protein: CASSQVRDSYGYTF. The DNA for the CDR3 is TGTGCCAGCAGCCAAGTCCGGGACAGCTATGGCTACACCTTC. V usage is TRBV3-1 (or the pseudogene TRBV3-2) and J usage is TRBJ1-2; 7 bases are a match to TRBD1. This CDR3 region has 14 residues. Trimming cost V 1 base and J 4 bases; bases outside gene matches: 3. Germline V gene sequence: CDR1 LGHDT, CDR2 YNNKEL (reference sequence).

The chain carries TRBV12-5 and TRBJ2-1; a possible D gene is TRBD2 (6 bases). Between the trimmed V and J ends, which lost 5 bases and 3 bases, there was a span of 20 bases. The CDR3 runs to 17 residues. The germline gives CDR1 LGHNT, CDR2 FRNRAP. The CDR3 nucleotides are TGTGCTAGTGGTCCCGGACTGGGTAGCGGTCACTACAATGAGCAGTTCTTC. Amino acid sequence: CASGPGLGSGHYNEQFF. The full variable domain, with the rest looked up from reference TRBV12-5 and TRBJ2-1, is DARVTQTPRHKVTEMGQEVTMRCQPILGHNTVFWYRQTMMQGLELLAYFRNRAPLDDSGMPKDRFSAEMPDATLATLKIQPSEPRDSAVYFCASGPGLGSGHYNEQFFGPGTRLTVL.

This sequence joins TRBV6-5 and TRBJ1-3; D is ambiguous. Trimming took 10 bases from V and 3 from J, leaving 19 bases between them. The CDR3 is made up of 15 amino acids. Germline values: CDR1 MNHEY, CDR2 SVGAGI. Written as DNA, the CDR3 is TGTGCCACCCACCTGGGCCCCCTGGGTGGAAACACCATATATTTT. It codes for CATHLGPLGGNTIYF.

In its sample, this clone was seen a few times. The chain recombines TRBV5-6 with TRBJ1-5, with 10 bases lining up with TRBD1. The germline gives CDR1 SGHDT, CDR2 YYEEEE. CDR3 length: 14 residues. Germline trimming cut 3 bases from V and 4 bases from J; bases unmatched to any gene: 1. CDR3 sequence (DNA): TGTGCCAGCAGCTCGGACAGGGGGAATCAGCCCCAGCATTTT. This encodes CASSSDRGNQPQHF.

The chain carries TRBV14 and TRBJ2-1; D unresolved. V lost 1 base and J lost 8, with 3 bases in between. Germline V lookup: CDR1 SGHDN, CDR2 FVKESK. This CDR3 comprises 11 residues. The CDR3 spells CASSQAYEQFF. CDR3 sequence (DNA): TGTGCCAGCAGCCAAGCTTATGAGCAGTTCTTC.

The chain uses TRBV7-9 and TRBJ1-4, with D possibly being TRBD1 (5 bases). CDR1 and CDR2 (germline): SEHNR, FQNEAQ (reference sequence). The germline V and J ends were trimmed by 5 bases and 3 bases, with 13 bases remaining between them. This CDR3 spans 15 amino acids. CDR3 DNA: TGTGCCAGCAGCCATAGGACACCGGCTAATGAAAAACTGTTTTTT. This codes for CASSHRTPANEKLFF. Full variable domain (missing parts from reference TRBV7-9 and TRBJ1-4): DTGVSQNPRHKITKRGQNVTFRCDPISEHNRLYWYRQTLGQGPEFLTYFQNEAQLEKSRLLSDRFSAERPKGSFSTLEIQRTEQGDSAMYLCASSHRTPANEKLFFGSGTQLSVL.

This chain connects TRBV11-2 to TRBJ2-5; tentative D call: TRBD2 (6 bases). V lost 5 bases to trimming and J lost 1 base, with 14 bases between them. CDR1 and CDR2 from the germline V gene are SGHAT and FQNNGV. The CDR3 runs to 15 residues. The CDR3 DNA reads as TGTGCCAGCAGCCTCGGAGGCGGGGCCCAAGAGACCCAGTACTTC. This codes for CASSLGGGAQETQYF.

The chain has TRBV19 and TRBJ2-5; D might be TRBD2 (6 bases). V lost 1 base and J 3 bases, leaving 18 bases between the germline ends. This CDR3 has 17 amino acids. The germline V gene encodes CDR1 LNHDA and CDR2 SQIVND (reference sequence). CDR3 sequence (DNA): TGTGCCAGTAGTATAGGCCTCGGCGGGACTGAGGAAGAGACCCAGTACTTC. Translating it yields CASSIGLGGTEEETQYF.

This chain joins TRBV4-1 and TRBJ1-2; 9 bases align to TRBD1. Germline CDR1 is MGHRA and CDR2 is YSYEKL. The ends lost 1 base at V and 1 base at J; junction bases unmatched: 10. CDR3 length equals 18 residues. The CDR3 DNA follows: TGCGCCAGCAGCCAAGGTTTGACAGGGGGACGGTATAACTATGGCTACACCTTC. It encodes CASSQGLTGGRYNYGYTF.